Detailed here is one T cell receptor beta chain. V gave up 6 bases and J gave up 4 bases; unmatched junction bases: 13. The CDR3 has 19 amino acids. Per germline, CDR1 MNHNS and CDR2 SASEGT. From blood CD8+ and CD4+ T cells, the TCR beta chain was sequenced. TEMRA cells were FACS-enriched, while CD8+ and CD4+ T cells were negatively isolated. The data belong to a study of CD8 T cells in Susac syndrome. RNA amounts of roughly 0.45 to 1 ug underwent reverse transcription with random hexamers. immunoSEQ multiplex PCR amplified TCR beta CDR3 across 54 Vbeta, 13 Jbeta. TCRdb reprocessed the immunoSEQ multiplex PCR reads with MiXCR, giving one entry per CDR3 protein. This table holds some 400,000 distinct CDR3 sequences, more than 80% found once.

The chain joins TRBV6-1 to TRBJ2-1; 15 nucleotides agree with TRBD2. Sample: CD8+ T cells from PBMCs. The sequence was collected from a human donor with multiple sclerosis. The CDR3 DNA is TGTGCCAGCAGACGACGTCCGGGACTAGCGGGGGGATGGTACAATGAGCAGTTCTTC. This gives the protein CASRRRPGLAGGWYNEQFF.